The table lists the clone carrying this TCR beta chain with a count of one. Per the germline V gene, CDR1 is SGHTA and CDR2 is FQGTGA. Trimming took 1 base from V and 5 from J, leaving 13 bases between them. CDR3 length: 15 amino acids. TCRdb reprocessed the RT-PCR reads via MiXCR and lists one record per CDR3 protein. The sample holds more than 600,000 distinct CDR3 sequences, 14% seen once. This receptor was identified in a female donor in good health, serving as a healthy control. The sequenced sample consisted of memory CD4+ T cells from blood. This chain connects TRBV7-3 to TRBJ2-3; D gene unclear. CDR3: CASSLNGLEEDTQYF. For the CDR3, the DNA is TGTGCCAGCAGCTTAAACGGCCTAGAAGAAGATACGCAGTATTTT.